Below are 7 T cell receptor beta chains sequenced from a single sample in a study of blood T cell repertoires in COVID-19 (TCRdb year 2020). The method was the immunoSEQ multiplex PCR assay. The table comes from immuneACCESS by way of TCRdb, which keeps in-frame sequences with V and J called. Part of the clones is missing from these tables; in studies checked, under half for an unresolved V gene and the rest for unknown reasons. The sample contains 150,000 to 200,000 clones, 82% of them found a single time. The ten largest clones capture more than 9.5% of the sample. The sequenced material came from PBMCs or T cells enriched from blood (not recorded which). Every receptor here comes from a man over 45 who had recovered from COVID-19.

The chain carries TRBV5-3 and TRBJ2-7, with D uncertain. TRBV5-3 falls under the ORF class, with uncertain function. V lost 4 bases to trimming and J lost 2 bases, with 19 bases between them. CDR3 length: 16 amino acids. The chain's CDR3 is CARSDSTFTHTYEQYF. The CDR3 nucleotides are TGTGCCAGAAGCGACTCGACTTTTACCCACACCTACGAGCAGTACTTC.

The rearrangement uses TRBV28 and TRBJ2-7; a possible D gene is TRBD1 (6 bases). There are 16 residues in the CDR3. Germline V gene data show CDR1 as MDHEN and CDR2 as SYDVKM. With 6 bases removed from V and 3 bases from J, the gap between germline ends came to 21 bases. The CDR3 DNA sequence: TGTGCCAGCAGACCTACAGGGAGTTTGGCCAACTACGAGCAGTACTTC. This codes for CASRPTGSLANYEQYF.

The V gene is TRBV11-3, the J gene TRBJ1-4; 9 bases are a match to TRBD1. Trimming cost V 7 bases and J 5 bases; bases outside gene matches: 20. Looked up from germline, CDR1 is SGHNT and CDR2 is YENEEA. The CDR3 is 19 amino acids. The CDR3 DNA sequence: TGTGCCAGCACCAAGAAACCGGGACAGGGCGACCCGACAAATGAAAAACTGTTTTTT. Translating gives CASTKKPGQGDPTNEKLFF.

The chain recombines TRBV7-8 with TRBJ2-5, with D perhaps matching TRBD2 (6 bases). CDR1 SGHVS and CDR2 FQNEAQ come from the germline V gene. The CDR3 has 14 residues. The germline V and J ends were trimmed by 1 base and 7 bases, with 13 bases remaining between them. The CDR3 region has the DNA TGTGCCAGCAGCTTAGGGGGAACCGGGGGGACCCAGTACTTC. Translation gives CASSLGGTGGTQYF.

This clone has only a few counts. The chain has TRBV5-1 and TRBJ2-7; TRBD1 is a possible D gene (6 bases). The V and J ends lost 4 bases and 1 base respectively, with 15 bases between them. Germline V gene data show CDR1 as SGHRS and CDR2 as YFSETQ. The CDR3 contains 15 residues. The CDR3 DNA reads TGCGCCAGCAGCCTCCTCGCAGGGGCTTCCTACGAGCAGTACTTC. This gives the protein CASSLLAGASYEQYF.

J is TRBJ2-3 and V is TRBV7-3; D gene uncertain. Germline assignment: CDR1 SGHTA and CDR2 FQGTGA. V dropped 2 bases and J dropped 0 bases, with 9 bases sitting between them. CDR3 size: 15 residues. CDR3 DNA sequence: TGTGCCAGCAGCTTAGCAGCGTCTAGCACAGATACGCAGTATTTT. Encoded protein: CASSLAASSTDTQYF.

This clone turned up a few times. CDR3 residues: CASSLSPALAGTGELFF. Written as DNA, the CDR3 is TGTGCCAGCAGCTTATCCCCGGCACTAGCAGGCACCGGGGAGCTGTTTTTT. The chain is built from TRBV7-2 and TRBJ2-2, with a possible D match to TRBD2 (6 bases). CDR1 and CDR2 from the germline V gene are SGHTA and FQGNSA. The CDR3 is 17 amino acids. Deletions cut 2 bases from V and 4 bases from J, with 17 bases between.